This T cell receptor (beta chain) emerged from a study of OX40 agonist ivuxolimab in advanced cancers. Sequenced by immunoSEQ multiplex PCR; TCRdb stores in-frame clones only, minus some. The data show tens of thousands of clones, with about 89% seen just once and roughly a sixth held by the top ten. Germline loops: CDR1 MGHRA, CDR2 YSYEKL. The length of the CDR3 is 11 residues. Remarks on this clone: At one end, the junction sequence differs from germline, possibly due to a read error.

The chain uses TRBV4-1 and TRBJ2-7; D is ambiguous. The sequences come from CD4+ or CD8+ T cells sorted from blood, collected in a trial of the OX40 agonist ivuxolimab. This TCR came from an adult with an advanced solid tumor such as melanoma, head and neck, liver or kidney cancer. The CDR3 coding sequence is TGTGCCAGCAGCCAAGGTATCGAGCAGTACTTC. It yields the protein CASSQGIEQYF.